A few counts support the clone carrying this T cell receptor beta chain. Its cognate antigen is unknown. The data derive from a study of human T cells and chemical hapten exposure. The wider study: Readings were taken at 6 days from patch tests that had applied 0.01% DPC to the upper back. Study findings and constraints: Expanded TCRs clustered into significantly more large CDR3 similarity groups than controls, the analysis revealed.

Noted time point: patch test 3, about 24 weeks after DPC sensitization. Treatment specified: therapeutic diphenylcyclopropenone sensitization with weekly scalp DPC. Each donor was an alopecia patient between 18 and 70 years of age who qualified for DPC. A single record per CDR3 protein comes from TCRdb applying MiXCR to the RACE reads. The sample includes 55,000 to 75,000 distinct CDR3 sequences, around 12% of them seen just once. CDR1 and CDR2 from the germline V gene are SGDLS and YYNGEE. The CDR3 consists of 15 residues. The trim removed 0 bases at V and 4 bases at J, leaving 4 bases unmatched. The chain is built from TRBV9 and TRBJ2-7, with 10 positions matching TRBD2. The TCR was taken from a young man with alopecia areata. Some clones in this sample may be carry-over from other donors' samples. The sequenced sample was whole blood, obtained in connection with sensitization to the hapten diphenylcyclopropenone (DPC). The CDR3 loop is CASSVDPSGGYEQYF. The CDR3, as DNA: TGTGCCAGCAGCGTAGACCCTAGCGGGGGTTACGAGCAGTACTTC.